A single count supports the clone carrying this T cell receptor beta chain. CDR3 length equals 14 residues. Between the trimmed V and J ends, which lost 4 bases and 2 bases, there was a span of 10 bases. Germline assignment: CDR1 SGHAT and CDR2 FQNNGV. These data come from a study of cytomegalovirus exposure and HLA in healthy donors. PCR amplification relied on 60 Vbeta primers (plus 13 Jbeta primers). In the study's own analysis: A later analysis tallied roughly 77 million unique TCR beta chains, around 10 million of them shared. The table came from immunoSEQ multiplex PCR; TCRdb's copy has only in-frame clones and leaves some out. That table supplies the V and J calls and clone size; D and trimming were determined from the DNA. Altogether 110,000 to 150,000 clones are present, about four fifths being singletons, with the ten largest covering around 3%.

V gene TRBV11-2 combines with J gene TRBJ2-3; tentative D call: TRBD2 (5 bases). This sequence originates from a female donor in good health and CMV-seronegative. Sequencing was performed on PBMCs. The CDR3 protein is CASSSRTYTDTQYF. For the CDR3, the DNA is TGTGCCAGCAGCTCTCGGACTTACACAGATACGCAGTATTTT.